This T cell receptor beta chain originates from a study of T-cell memory formation after mild COVID-19. TCRdb ran MiXCR on the 5' RACE reads and lists one entry per CDR3 protein. Of a few hundred thousand distinct CDR3 sequences in the sample, roughly a tenth were seen once. Trimming left V 5 bases short and J 3 bases short, with 13 bases between. This CDR3 has 14 amino acids. Germline V CDR1 and CDR2: SGHTA, FQGNSA. Sequences were obtained from PBMCs or a T cell subset sorted from them (not recorded which). The receptor was isolated from a man aged 18 to 29 who had mild COVID-19 (a few samples of this study predate the infection). Cell type and time point are not known. The J gene is TRBJ1-2, the V gene TRBV7-2, with D unresolved. The CDR3 here is CASSRTPLDYGYTF. The CDR3 DNA reads as TGTGCCAGCAGCCGGACGCCCCTTGACTATGGCTACACCTTC.